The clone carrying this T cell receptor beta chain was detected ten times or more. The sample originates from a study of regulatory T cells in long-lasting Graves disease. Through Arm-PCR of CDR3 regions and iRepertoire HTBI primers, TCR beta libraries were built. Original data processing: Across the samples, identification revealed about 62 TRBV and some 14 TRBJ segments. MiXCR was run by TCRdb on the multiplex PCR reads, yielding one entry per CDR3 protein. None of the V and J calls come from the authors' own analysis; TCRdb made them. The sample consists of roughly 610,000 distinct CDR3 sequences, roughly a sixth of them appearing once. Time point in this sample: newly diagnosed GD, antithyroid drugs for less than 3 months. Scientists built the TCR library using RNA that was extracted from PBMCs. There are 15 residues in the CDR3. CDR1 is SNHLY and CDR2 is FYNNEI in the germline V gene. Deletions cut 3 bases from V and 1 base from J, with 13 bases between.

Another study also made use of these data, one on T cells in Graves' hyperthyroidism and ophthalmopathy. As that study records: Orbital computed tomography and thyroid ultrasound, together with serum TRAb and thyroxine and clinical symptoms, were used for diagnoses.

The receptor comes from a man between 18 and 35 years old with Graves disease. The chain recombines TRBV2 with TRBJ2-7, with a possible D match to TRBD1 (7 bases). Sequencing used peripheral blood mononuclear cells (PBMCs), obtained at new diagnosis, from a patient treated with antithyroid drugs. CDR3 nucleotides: TGTGCCAGCAGTGATCCCAGGGGGGTTTCCTACGAGCAGTACTTC. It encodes CASSDPRGVSYEQYF. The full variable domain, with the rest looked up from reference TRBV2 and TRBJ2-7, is EPEVTQTPSHQVTQMGQEVILRCVPISNHLYFYWYRQILGQKVEFLVSFYNNEISEKSEIFDDQFSVERPDGSNFTLKIRSTKLEDSAMYFCASSDPRGVSYEQYFGPGTRLTVT.